The 27 T cell receptor beta chains listed next were all sequenced from one sample in a study of blood T cells in healthy people across ages. The use of a sample-barcoded 5' primer and a J-beta primer mix characterized a second PCR of about 7 to 12 cycles. TCRdb re-derived calls from the 5' RACE reads in MiXCR, one entry per CDR3 protein. In the table there are approximately 1,000,000 distinct CDR3 sequences, 35% to 50% of which are singletons. The sequenced sample was blood. The receptors here all came from a woman aged 55-69 years in good health.

The chain carries TRBV7-8 and TRBJ2-1; perhaps TRBD1 as D (6 bases). V was trimmed by 5 bases and J by 5 bases, leaving 22 bases between them. This CDR3 has 17 residues. Germline CDR1 and CDR2: SGHVS and FQNEAQ. The CDR3 DNA is TGTGCCAGCAGCCCACCGTTCTTGTCCAGGGGCCACAATGAGCAGTTCTTC. Translating gives CASSPPFLSRGHNEQFF. The variable domain in full, completed from reference TRBV7-8 and TRBJ2-1, reads GAGVSQSPRYKVAKRGQDVALRCDPISGHVSLFWYQQALGQGPEFLTYFQNEAQLDKSGLPSDRFFAERPEGSVSTLKIQRTQQEDSAVYLCASSPPFLSRGHNEQFFGPGTRLTVL.

The rearrangement uses TRBV20-1 and TRBJ1-1; 8 bases are a match to TRBD1. After removal of 5 bases from V and 10 bases from J, the junction contained 12 bases not matched to a gene. The germline V gene has CDR1 DFQATT and CDR2 SNEGSKA (reference sequence). The CDR3 runs to 13 residues. CDR3 loop: CSADNGQGNGAFF. The CDR3 region has the DNA TGCAGTGCTGACAATGGACAGGGTAATGGAGCTTTCTTT.

V gene TRBV29-1 combines with J gene TRBJ2-7; 8 bases align to TRBD2. Unmatched junction bases numbered 6, after V lost 6 bases and J lost 2 bases. Germline values: CDR1 SQVTM, CDR2 ANQGSEA. This CDR3 has 13 amino acids. In DNA form, the CDR3 reads TGCAGCGTACCAGCGGGAGCGGCCTACGAGCAGTACTTC. Its protein is CSVPAGAAYEQYF.

The rearrangement joins TRBV9 to TRBJ1-1; D ambiguous. V lost 6 bases, J lost 2 bases, and 14 bases lay in between. Germline V gene sequence: CDR1 SGDLS, CDR2 YYNGEE. The CDR3 is 14 residues long. CDR3 loop: CASIPPQVNTEAFF. DNA for the CDR3: TGTGCCAGCATCCCCCCGCAGGTTAACACTGAAGCTTTCTTT.

DNA for the CDR3: TGTGCCAGCAGCCAGATGGGTGAGCAGTTCTTC. It specifies CASSQMGEQFF. J is TRBJ2-1 and V is TRBV6-6; D is uncertain. V shed 6 bases and J shed 9 bases, with 9 bases lying between them. Germline V gives CDR1 MNHNY, CDR2 SVGAGI (reference sequence). The CDR3 length is 11 residues.

This clonotype came up a few times. The chain uses TRBV20-1 and TRBJ2-3; D is uncertain. The CDR3 runs 13 residues. V was clipped by 6 bases and J by 2 bases, with 12 bases between them. Germline V gene sequence: CDR1 DFQATT, CDR2 SNEGSKA (reference sequence). DNA of the CDR3: TGCAGTGCCTCTCAGTGGTCCACAGATACGCAGTATTTT. Amino acids: CSASQWSTDTQYF.

The rearrangement uses TRBV24-1 and TRBJ2-1; 10 positions agree with TRBD2. The CDR3 contains 16 residues. The ends lost 4 bases at V and 7 bases at J; junction bases unmatched: 9. The germline CDR1 and CDR2 sequences are KGHDR and SFDVKD. The CDR3 region is CATSDRTSGVSNEQFF. The CDR3 DNA follows: TGTGCCACCAGTGACCGAACTAGCGGGGTCTCTAATGAGCAGTTCTTC.

This clonotype came up a few times. V usage is TRBV10-3 and J usage is TRBJ1-1, with 9 bases aligning to TRBD1. Trimming took 3 bases from V and 1 from J; bases not matched to a gene: 6. This CDR3 is built from 16 residues. Germline loops: CDR1 ENHRY, CDR2 SYGVKD. The CDR3 sequence: CAISDRQGVRNTEAFF. CDR3 nucleotide sequence: TGTGCCATCAGTGATAGACAGGGGGTAAGGAACACTGAAGCTTTCTTT.

On this clonotype: Germline and junction disagree at one end, which may indicate a read error. V and J are TRBV3-1 and TRBJ2-1, with a possible D match to TRBD1 (5 bases). Germline values: CDR1 LGHDT, CDR2 YNNKEL (reference sequence). This CDR3 is 13 amino acids long. The CDR3 nucleotides are TGTGCCAGCAGCCAGATCAGGGTTGGAGAGCGGTTCTTC. It encodes CASSQIRVGERFF.

This rearrangement joins TRBV20-1 to TRBJ2-1, with D possibly TRBD2 on 5 matching bases. V dropped 3 bases and J dropped 0 bases, with 12 bases sitting between them. CDR3 length: 15 amino acids. Germline CDR1 is DFQATT and CDR2 is SNEGSKA (reference sequence). The CDR3 sequence is CSASPLAGSYNEQFF. CDR3 nucleotide sequence: TGCAGTGCTAGCCCCCTCGCGGGCTCCTACAATGAGCAGTTCTTC.

Only a few counts were recorded for this clonotype. The rearrangement links TRBV6-5 to TRBJ2-7; no clear D gene. Looked up from germline, CDR1 is MNHEY and CDR2 is SVGAGI. The CDR3 loop spans 15 amino acids. V dropped 0 bases and J dropped 2 bases, with 11 bases sitting between them. CDR3 sequence (DNA): TGTGCCAGCAGTTACTCGGTTAGGTCCCCCTACGAGCAGTACTTC. It is translated as CASSYSVRSPYEQYF.

The J gene is TRBJ2-1, the V gene TRBV15; weak D call: TRBD2 (5 bases). The CDR3 totals 17 residues. Germline V lookup: CDR1 LNHNV, CDR2 YYDKDF (reference sequence). The V gene lost 2 bases and the J gene lost 10 bases, with 24 bases spanning the gap. As DNA, the CDR3 is TGTGCCACCAGCAGACGCCGGGATACTCCAAAACCCCTAGAGCAGTTCTTC. It encodes CATSRRRDTPKPLEQFF.

As for this clonotype: A read error may explain this, as a much larger clone is one base away. This chain connects TRBV10-3 to TRBJ2-5, with 13 bases identical to TRBD2. This CDR3 contains 15 residues. With V trimmed by 9 bases and J by 11 bases, 15 bases remained unmatched. CDR1 ENHRY and CDR2 SYGVKD come from the germline V gene. DNA for the CDR3: TGTGCCATTAGCGGGTCGACTAGCGGGAGGCCTGAGCAGTACTTC. Protein sequence: CAISGSTSGRPEQYF.

The CDR3 loop reads CASSFRTHEQFF. In DNA, the CDR3 is TGTGCCAGCAGTTTTAGGACCCATGAGCAGTTCTTC. The rearrangement links TRBV28 to TRBJ2-1, with D uncertain. V lost 3 bases to trimming and J lost 8 bases, with 8 bases between them. This CDR3 comprises 12 residues. Germline V gene data show CDR1 as MDHEN and CDR2 as SYDVKM.

This clonotype has a count of ten or more. The rearrangement uses TRBV30 and TRBJ2-7; a weak D match, TRBD1 (6 bases). Germline V gene sequence: CDR1 GTSNPN, CDR2 SVGIG (reference sequence). The CDR3 sequence is 15 residues long. Trimming left V 5 bases short and J 1 base short, with 18 bases between. The CDR3 protein is CAWEEPDSSSYEQYF. CDR3 in DNA: TGTGCCTGGGAAGAGCCGGACAGTTCGTCCTACGAGCAGTACTTC.

This clonotype was found a few times. The chain is built from TRBV6-5 and TRBJ1-5; D is uncertain. CDR1 MNHEY and CDR2 SVGAGI come from the germline V gene. The V end lost 3 bases, the J end lost 7 bases, and 13 bases lay between the germline ends. The CDR3 has 14 amino acids. CDR3: CASSYSTAGQPQHF. In nucleotides, the CDR3 is TGTGCCAGCAGTTATTCAACGGCAGGCCAGCCCCAGCATTTT.

The chain uses TRBV6-1 and TRBJ2-1; 12 nucleotides line up with TRBD2. Germline trimming cut 6 bases from V and 15 bases from J; bases unmatched to any gene: 3. The CDR3 consists of 11 residues. Germline assignment: CDR1 MNHNS and CDR2 SASEGT. CDR3 DNA sequence: TGTGCCAGCAGCCCTAGCGGGAGGGCGTTCTTC. Amino acids: CASSPSGRAFF.

The chain links TRBV10-3 to TRBJ2-7; perhaps TRBD2 as D (5 bases). Germline V gene lookup returns CDR1 ENHRY and CDR2 SYGVKD. Trimming removed 3 bases from V and 6 bases from J, with 9 bases in between. This CDR3 is built from 12 residues. Here the CDR3 reads CAISELEFEQYF. CDR3 in DNA: TGTGCCATCAGTGAACTAGAATTCGAGCAGTACTTC.

The chain combines TRBV7-2 with TRBJ2-1; D call uncertain. V lost 1 base, J lost 10 bases, and 11 bases lay in between. CDR3 length: 13 residues. Germline V gene data show CDR1 as SGHTA and CDR2 as FQGNSA. The DNA for the CDR3 is TGTGCCAGCAGCTTAGGAAGGGCCAGAGAGCAGTTCTTC. Its translation is CASSLGRAREQFF.

This clonotype showed up just a few times. The chain links TRBV6-6 to TRBJ2-4, with 9 bases lining up with TRBD2. The DNA matches TRBJ2-7 better at its end, which makes the J call doubtful. The CDR3 is 16 residues long. The germline CDR1 and CDR2 sequences are MNHNY and SVGAGI (reference sequence). In DNA, the CDR3 is TGTGCCAGCAGTTCTCCGCATAGCGGGAGAAACTACGAGCAGTACTTC. Its protein is CASSSPHSGRNYEQYF.

V is TRBV12-3 or TRBV12-4 and J is TRBJ2-3; tentative D call: TRBD2 (5 bases). Trimming shortened V by 7 bases and J by 1 base, and 21 bases separated the two germline ends. This CDR3 region has 17 residues. Written as DNA, the CDR3 is TGTGCCAGCACCCAATTGGGGAGCAGAGCGGGCACAGATACGCAGTATTTT. Translated: CASTQLGSRAGTDTQYF.

This chain connects TRBV10-3 to TRBJ2-7, with 8 bases fitting TRBD2. CDR1 is ENHRY and CDR2 is SYGVKD in the germline V gene. V trimming: 7 bases; J trimming: 4 bases; junction bases outside the gene matches: 6. The CDR3 contains 13 residues. As DNA, the CDR3 is TGTGCCATCAAAGCGGGAGAGAGATACGAGCAGTACTTC. Translated, it gives CAIKAGERYEQYF.

CDR3 nucleotides: TGTGCCAGCAGCTTAGACAGTTCCCTCATTGAGCAGTTCTTC. Protein product: CASSLDSSLIEQFF. J is TRBJ2-1 and V is TRBV7-8; no firm D call. The germline CDR1 and CDR2 sequences are SGHVS and FQNEAQ. The CDR3 contains 14 residues. The germline V and J ends were trimmed by 1 base and 9 bases, with 13 bases remaining between them.

This clonotype was seen at least ten times. The chain is built from TRBV28 and TRBJ2-7; 8 bases line up with TRBD1. CDR3 size: 14 residues. J lost 2 bases, V lost 2 bases, and 2 bases had no gene match. Per the germline V gene, CDR1 is MDHEN and CDR2 is SYDVKM. The CDR3: CASSLVGQAYEQYF. The DNA for the CDR3 is TGTGCCAGCAGTTTAGTGGGACAGGCCTACGAGCAGTACTTC.

The genes are TRBV27 and TRBJ2-1; possibly TRBD2 for D (5 bases). Germline values: CDR1 MNHEY, CDR2 SMNVEV (reference sequence). Trimming took 4 bases from V and 4 from J, leaving 14 bases between them. This CDR3 contains 15 residues. The CDR3 DNA reads as TGTGCCAGCAGTTCAATAGCGTTCACTTACAATGAGCAGTTCTTC. It codes for CASSSIAFTYNEQFF.

This clonotype has more than one count but fewer than ten. The chain is built from TRBV5-1 and TRBJ2-7; D is uncertain. The J call may be incorrect, as the DNA end agrees better with TRBJ2-5. The CDR3 extends over 13 amino acids. The germline gives CDR1 SGHRS, CDR2 YFSETQ. The CDR3 is CASSFEGSETQYF. CDR3 nucleotide sequence: TGCGCCAGCAGCTTCGAAGGGTCGGAGACCCAGTACTTC.

In its sample, this clonotype was seen once. The chain links TRBV3-1 to TRBJ2-5, with 9 positions matching TRBD1. Gene TRBJ2-7 matches the end of the DNA better, so the J call may be wrong. The CDR3 loop spans 15 amino acids. CDR1 and CDR2 (germline): LGHDT, YNNKEL (reference sequence). The CDR3 nucleotides read TGTGCCAGCAGCCAATTTGGGACAGGGACAAACGAGCAGTACTTC. Translation: CASSQFGTGTNEQYF.